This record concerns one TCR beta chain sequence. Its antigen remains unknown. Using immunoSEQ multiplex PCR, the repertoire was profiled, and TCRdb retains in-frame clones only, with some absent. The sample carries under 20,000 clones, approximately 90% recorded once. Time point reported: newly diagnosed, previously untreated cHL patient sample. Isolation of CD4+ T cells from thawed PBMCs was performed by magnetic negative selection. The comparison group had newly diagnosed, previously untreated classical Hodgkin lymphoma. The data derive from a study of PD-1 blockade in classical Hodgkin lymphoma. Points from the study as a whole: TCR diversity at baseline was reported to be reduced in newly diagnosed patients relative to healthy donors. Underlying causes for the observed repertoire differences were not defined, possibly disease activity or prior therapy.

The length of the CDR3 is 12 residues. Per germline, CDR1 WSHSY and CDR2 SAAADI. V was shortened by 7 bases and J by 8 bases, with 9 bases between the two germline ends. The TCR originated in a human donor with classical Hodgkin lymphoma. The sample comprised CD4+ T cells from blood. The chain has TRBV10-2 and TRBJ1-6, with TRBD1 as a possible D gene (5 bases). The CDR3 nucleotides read TGCGCCAGCATCGGCAGGGATTCACCCCTCCACTTT. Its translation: CASIGRDSPLHF.